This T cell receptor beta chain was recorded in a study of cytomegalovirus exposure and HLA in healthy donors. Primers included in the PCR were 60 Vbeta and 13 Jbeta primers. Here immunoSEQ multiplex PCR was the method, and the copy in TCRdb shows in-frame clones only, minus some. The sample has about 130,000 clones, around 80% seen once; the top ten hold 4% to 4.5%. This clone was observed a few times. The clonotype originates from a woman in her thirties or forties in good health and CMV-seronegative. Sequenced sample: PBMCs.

The CDR3 coding sequence is TGCGCCAGCAGCGCGAGCTACGAGCAGTACTTC. As protein: CASSASYEQYF. The chain couples TRBV5-1 to TRBJ2-7, with D unresolved. The CDR3 sequence is 11 residues long. Trimming took 4 bases from V and 3 from J, leaving 5 bases between them. Germline loops: CDR1 SGHRS, CDR2 YFSETQ. The full variable domain, in which reference TRBV5-1 and TRBJ2-7 provide the parts outside the CDR3, is KAGVTQTPRYLIKTRGQQVTLSCSPISGHRSVSWYQQTPGQGLQFLFEYFSETQRNKGNFPGRFSGRQFSNSRSEMNVSTLELGDSALYLCASSASYEQYFGPGTRLTVT.